The 30 T cell receptor beta chains below come from one sample, sequenced in a study of T-cell reconstitution after alpha-beta-depleted transplantation in children. This sample's TCRbeta library carried unique molecular identifier barcodes. TCRdb used MiXCR to reprocess the PCR reads, holding one entry per CDR3 protein. The profile shows roughly 200,000 distinct CDR3 sequences, approximately 6.6% of them singletons. The sample in question was PBMCs from the stem cell graft donor, obtained from the stem cell graft. The receptor source for this set is a human donor who donated a stem cell graft to a child with Wiskott-Aldrich syndrome.

This clonotype was counted at least ten times. The chain is built from TRBV9 and TRBJ1-1; perhaps TRBD1 as D (5 bases). This CDR3 has 15 amino acids. V lost 0 bases to trimming and J lost 0 bases, with 9 bases between them. CDR1 and CDR2 from the germline V gene are SGDLS and YYNGEE. CDR3 nucleotides: TGTGCCAGCAGCGTAGTGCCAGGGTTGAACACTGAAGCTTTCTTT. Its translation: CASSVVPGLNTEAFF. Based on the CDR3 plus reference TRBV9 and TRBJ1-1, the full variable domain is DSGVTQTPKHLITATGQRVTLRCSPRSGDLSVYWYQQSLDQGLQFLIQYYNGEERAKGNILERFSAQQFPDLHSELNLSSLELGDSALYFCASSVVPGLNTEAFFGQGTRLTVV.

This clonotype was recorded many times. The V call is TRBV7-9, the J call TRBJ2-1, with TRBD2 matching 9 bases. Unmatched junction bases numbered 13, after V lost 5 bases and J lost 8 bases. Germline CDR1 SEHNR, CDR2 FQNEAQ (reference sequence). The CDR3 sequence is 16 residues long. In nucleotides, the CDR3 is TGTGCCAGCAGCCTCTATAGCGGGGGCACTAGGGATGAGCAGTTCTTC. Protein sequence: CASSLYSGGTRDEQFF.

In its sample, this clonotype was seen many times. The chain links TRBV6-5 to TRBJ2-7; D is possibly TRBD1 (6 bases). V lost 5 bases and J lost 3, with 20 bases in between. This CDR3 contains 16 residues. Per the germline V gene, CDR1 is MNHEY and CDR2 is SVGAGI. The CDR3 sequence is CASSTALPGQGYEQYF. DNA of the CDR3: TGTGCCAGCAGTACAGCCTTACCGGGACAAGGCTACGAGCAGTACTTC.

This clonotype has just a few counts. V is TRBV24-1 and J is TRBJ2-1, with TRBD1 matching 10 bases. CDR1 KGHDR and CDR2 SFDVKD come from the germline V gene. The junction had 9 bases not matched to a gene; V was cut back by 2 bases and J by 0 bases. The CDR3 length is 19 residues. The CDR3 reads CATSDSPGTGALSYNEQFF. For the CDR3, the DNA is TGTGCCACCAGTGATTCTCCCGGGACAGGGGCCCTCTCCTACAATGAGCAGTTCTTC.

The table lists this clonotype with a few counts. J is TRBJ2-7 and V is TRBV29-1; D is perhaps TRBD1 (6 bases). Germline CDR1 and CDR2: SQVTM and ANQGSEA. Trimming took off 6 bases at V and 0 bases at J, with 12 bases between the two ends. The CDR3 runs to 13 residues. The DNA for the CDR3 is TGCAGCGTAACCTCGGACAGCTCCTACGAGCAGTACTTC. Translating gives CSVTSDSSYEQYF.

This clonotype was picked up many times. The J gene is TRBJ2-7, the V gene TRBV4-3, with 7 bases aligning to TRBD1. The CDR3 length is 17 residues. The V gene's germline CDR1 is LGHNA and CDR2 YSLEER. The J segment lost 5 bases and the V segment lost 0 bases, leaving 13 bases of the junction unmatched. The CDR3 loop reads CASSQEAITHRGHEQYF. The CDR3 DNA reads TGCGCCAGCAGCCAAGAAGCCATCACTCACAGGGGCCACGAGCAGTACTTC.

This clonotype was seen ten or more times. The V call is TRBV11-2, the J call TRBJ2-1; D could derive from TRBD1 or TRBD2 (5 bases each). V was trimmed by 0 bases and J by 8 bases, leaving 11 bases between them. Germline loops: CDR1 SGHAT, CDR2 FQNNGV. The CDR3 sequence is 14 residues long. This CDR3 reads CASSLDLGGDEQFF. Here the CDR3 DNA reads TGTGCCAGCAGCTTAGATCTTGGGGGAGATGAGCAGTTCTTC.

The gene calls are TRBV29-1 and TRBJ2-7, with unresolved D. Germline V lookup: CDR1 SQVTM, CDR2 ANQGSEA. There are 13 residues in the CDR3. V was cut by 4 bases and J by 0 bases, with 10 bases left in between. In DNA form, the CDR3 reads TGCAGCGTTGCGACGGGTAGCTCCTACGAGCAGTACTTC. It is translated as CSVATGSSYEQYF.

Ten or more counts support this clonotype. The rearrangement joins TRBV24-1 to TRBJ2-1; D gene unclear. The ends were cut back, 7 bases at V and 5 bases at J, with 17 bases in the middle. The CDR3 runs to 15 residues. Per the germline V gene, CDR1 is KGHDR and CDR2 is SFDVKD. CDR3 residues: CATSPTTERDNEQFF. The CDR3 nucleotides are TGTGCCACCAGCCCAACGACGGAACGGGACAATGAGCAGTTCTTC.

Worth noting for this clonotype: A much larger clone differs from this one at a single base, so this may be a read error. The chain employs TRBV6-1 and TRBJ1-1, with 7 positions matching TRBD1. The CDR3 runs 14 residues. CDR1 MNHNS and CDR2 SASEGT come from the germline V gene. The CDR3 sequence: CDSRGEGWRTEAFF. In nucleotides, the CDR3 is TGTGACAGCAGGGGGGAGGGATGGCGCACTGAAGCTTTCTTT.

This clonotype was seen at least ten times. The gene calls are TRBV5-1 and TRBJ2-3; 7 bases line up with TRBD2. The V segment lost 4 bases and the J segment 0 bases; nucleotides outside the gene matches: 5. CDR1 SGHRS and CDR2 YFSETQ come from the germline V gene. The CDR3 extends over 15 amino acids. The CDR3 region has the DNA TGCGCCAGCAGCGAGGGACTATCTAGCACAGATACGCAGTATTTT. Its protein is CASSEGLSSTDTQYF.

The chain employs TRBV12-3 or TRBV12-4 and TRBJ2-2; possible D gene TRBD2, 6 bases. V dropped 6 bases and J dropped 6 bases, with 17 bases sitting between them. CDR3 length: 15 residues. CDR3 nucleotide sequence: TGTGCCAGCAGCCCCCCCGGGAGCTCCGCCGGGGAGCTGTTTTTT. Residues: CASSPPGSSAGELFF.

This clonotype was seen a handful of times. Here the CDR3 DNA reads TGTGCCAGCAGCTTTCCGAACGTGGGACAAGGGAACACTGAAGCTTTCTTT. The encoded protein is CASSFPNVGQGNTEAFF. The V gene is TRBV7-2, the J gene TRBJ1-1, with D tentatively TRBD1 (6 bases). Trimming left V 3 bases short and J 1 base short, with 18 bases between. Germline V gene lookup returns CDR1 SGHTA and CDR2 FQGNSA. This CDR3 comprises 17 residues.

The chain uses TRBV30 and TRBJ2-7; unclear D gene. The CDR3 totals 13 residues. Germline V gene data show CDR1 as GTSNPN and CDR2 as SVGIG (reference sequence). The ends were cut back, 0 bases at V and 6 bases at J, with 12 bases in the middle. The CDR3 region is CAWSVHAPTEQYF. CDR3 nucleotides: TGTGCCTGGAGTGTACATGCACCCACCGAGCAGTACTTC.

This clonotype has at least ten counts. CDR3 sequence: CASRGTGVNGYTF. The CDR3 DNA follows: TGTGCCAGCAGGGGGACAGGGGTGAATGGCTACACCTTC. The rearrangement uses TRBV6-5 and TRBJ1-2; the match to TRBD1 covers 10 bases. The junction had 4 bases not matched to a gene; V was cut back by 6 bases and J by 6 bases. The CDR3 covers 13 residues. Germline V gene data show CDR1 as MNHEY and CDR2 as SVGAGI.

This clonotype was counted at least ten times. V and J are TRBV24-1 and TRBJ2-1; the match to TRBD2 covers 11 bases. Unmatched junction bases numbered 0, after V lost 5 bases and J lost 4 bases. CDR1 KGHDR and CDR2 SFDVKD come from the germline V gene. The CDR3 covers 14 residues. This CDR3 is CATSGLAGYNEQFF. CDR3 sequence (DNA): TGTGCCACCAGTGGACTAGCGGGATACAATGAGCAGTTCTTC.

The rearrangement uses TRBV7-6 and TRBJ2-5; tentatively, D is TRBD1 (6 bases). The V end was cut by 5 bases, the J end by 4 bases, with 17 bases between. The CDR3 totals 15 residues. The germline CDR1 and CDR2 sequences are SGHVS and FNYEAQ. Here the CDR3 DNA reads TGTGCCAGCAGCGTAAACAGGGAGTTCGCAGAGACCCAGTACTTC. Protein product: CASSVNREFAETQYF.

This clonotype was seen many times. The chain uses TRBV12-3 or TRBV12-4 and TRBJ2-1, with TRBD2 matching 10 bases. This CDR3 is built from 15 residues. Trimming removed 6 bases from V and 0 bases from J; junction bases left unmatched: 2. The CDR3 DNA sequence: TGTGCCAGCAGGTCTAGCGGGAGCTCCTACAATGAGCAGTTCTTC. It specifies CASRSSGSSYNEQFF.

There are many counts of this clonotype. J is TRBJ2-3 and V is TRBV20-1; D call uncertain. Trimming took off 3 bases at V and 3 bases at J, with 4 bases between the two ends. CDR1 DFQATT and CDR2 SNEGSKA come from the germline V gene (reference sequence). This CDR3 is built from 11 residues. CDR3 region: CSASRTDTQYF. The CDR3 DNA follows: TGCAGTGCTAGTCGTACAGATACGCAGTATTTT.

At least ten counts were recorded for this clonotype. The chain carries TRBV10-3 and TRBJ2-6; perhaps TRBD1 as D (5 bases). The CDR3 contains 18 residues. The germline V gene encodes CDR1 ENHRY and CDR2 SYGVKD. Trimming stripped 3 bases from V and 4 bases from J, with 19 bases between. The CDR3 nucleotides are TGTGCCATCAGTGAAGGTGACAGTTTTGTGGGCGGGGCCAACGTCCTGACTTTC. It codes for CAISEGDSFVGGANVLTF.

This clonotype came up many times. The chain joins TRBV11-3 to TRBJ2-5; possible D gene TRBD2, 5 bases. V was shortened by 1 base and J by 2 bases, with 11 bases between the two germline ends. CDR1 is SGHNT and CDR2 is YENEEA in the germline V gene. The CDR3 has 15 residues. CDR3 coding DNA: TGTGCCAGCAGCTTAGGAGGGATAAAGCAAGAGACCCAGTACTTC. Translated, it gives CASSLGGIKQETQYF. The full variable domain, in which reference TRBV11-3 and TRBJ2-5 provide the parts outside the CDR3, is EAGVVQSPRYKIIEKKQPVAFWCNPISGHNTLYWYLQNLGQGPELLIRYENEEAVDDSQLPKDRFSAERLKGVDSTLKIQPAELGDSAVYLCASSLGGIKQETQYFGPGTRLLVL.

The sample holds many counts of this clonotype. The V call is TRBV5-5, the J call TRBJ2-1; D is uncertain. The CDR3 sequence is 14 residues long. Germline loops: CDR1 SGHKS, CDR2 YYEKEE (reference sequence). V dropped 1 base and J dropped 8 bases, with 13 bases sitting between them. The CDR3 DNA follows: TGTGCCAGCAGCTTGAGATCCTTCGACGATGAGCAGTTCTTC. Protein: CASSLRSFDDEQFF.

The chain links TRBV4-1 to TRBJ2-1; either TRBD1 or TRBD2 may fit D (5 bases each). Trimming removed 1 base from V and 3 bases from J, with 13 bases in between. This CDR3 comprises 16 residues. Germline loops: CDR1 MGHRA, CDR2 YSYEKL. The CDR3 DNA follows: TGCGCCAGCAGCCAAGGAATCCGGGGCCTCTACAATGAGCAGTTCTTC. Its translation: CASSQGIRGLYNEQFF.

The rearrangement links TRBV28 to TRBJ2-7; TRBD1 matches 10 bases. The germline V gene encodes CDR1 MDHEN and CDR2 SYDVKM. CDR3 size: 17 residues. V trimming: 8 bases; J trimming: 5 bases; junction bases outside the gene matches: 18. The DNA for the CDR3 is TGTGCCAGCGGCCGACCCTCACTACGGACAGGGGGGAACGAGCAGTACTTC. Translated, it gives CASGRPSLRTGGNEQYF.

The chain joins TRBV5-5 to TRBJ2-5; 12 bases are shared with TRBD2. J gave up 1 base and V 4 bases, and 5 bases lay outside the gene matches. The CDR3 runs 16 residues. Germline V gene lookup returns CDR1 SGHKS and CDR2 YYEKEE (reference sequence). This CDR3 reads CASSTGTSGPQETQYF. Here the CDR3 DNA reads TGTGCCAGCAGCACCGGGACTAGCGGGCCCCAAGAGACCCAGTACTTC.

This clonotype has ten or more counts. The chain links TRBV5-1 to TRBJ2-7; 7 nucleotides agree with TRBD1. V dropped 1 base and J dropped 0; count of bases not matched to a gene: 4. The length of the CDR3 is 15 residues. In germline, CDR1 is SGHRS, CDR2 YFSETQ. DNA of the CDR3: TGCGCCAGCAGCTTGCCGGCAGGGGGCTCCTACGAGCAGTACTTC. Protein: CASSLPAGGSYEQYF.

This clonotype was counted many times. The rearrangement uses TRBV20-1 and TRBJ2-5, with unresolved D. Germline CDR1 and CDR2: DFQATT and SNEGSKA (reference sequence). The V gene lost 0 bases and the J gene lost 9 bases, with 17 bases spanning the gap. This CDR3 contains 14 residues. The chain's CDR3 is CSARDPMFLWAQYF. CDR3 DNA: TGCAGTGCTAGAGATCCTATGTTCCTATGGGCCCAGTACTTC.

This clonotype occurred many times. The chain recombines TRBV20-1 with TRBJ1-2; a possible D gene is TRBD1 (5 bases). This CDR3 comprises 12 residues. V lost 6 bases and J lost 6, with 14 bases in between. Germline CDR1 and CDR2: DFQATT and SNEGSKA (reference sequence). The CDR3 sequence is CSAAAGSNGYTF. CDR3 in DNA: TGCAGTGCCGCAGCAGGGTCTAATGGCTACACCTTC.

This clonotype was seen a handful of times. The chain carries TRBV5-1 and TRBJ2-3, with a weak D call TRBD1 (6 bases). Trimming pared 2 bases from V and 0 bases from J, leaving 13 bases between. Germline CDR1 is SGHRS and CDR2 is YFSETQ. The CDR3 has 16 amino acids. The CDR3 loop is CASSFLQGSSTDTQYF. In nucleotides, the CDR3 is TGCGCCAGCAGCTTCCTCCAGGGGTCTAGCACAGATACGCAGTATTTT. Variable domain in full (rest from reference TRBV5-1 and TRBJ2-3): KAGVTQTPRYLIKTRGQQVTLSCSPISGHRSVSWYQQTPGQGLQFLFEYFSETQRNKGNFPGRFSGRQFSNSRSEMNVSTLELGDSALYLCASSFLQGSSTDTQYFGPGTRLTVL.

This clonotype was counted many times. V usage is TRBV12-3 or TRBV12-4 and J usage is TRBJ2-1, with 9 bases fitting TRBD1. The CDR3 sequence is 15 residues long. Trimming removed 1 base from V and 7 bases from J; junction bases left unmatched: 5. Here the CDR3 DNA reads TGTGCCAGCAGTTTAGGGACAGGGGAGTTGAATGAGCAGTTCTTC. It yields the protein CASSLGTGELNEQFF.